This is a list of T cell receptor beta chains from one sample in a study of T cell changes during pregnancy in multiple sclerosis. Only in-frame clones appear in the TCRdb table, and some are missing; sequencing was by immunoSEQ multiplex PCR. The repertoire has approximately 57,000 clones, around 93% of them found once; the top ten carry 3.6%. This sample comprised peripheral blood, obtained after pregnancy. The receptor source for this set is a female donor in good health, enrolled as a control in a pregnancy study. CDR3s include the opening cysteine and the closing phenylalanine or tryptophan. The D gene is left open where the match is weak. Clone size is given for some rows only: seen once, a few or many times, or a class if the clone is expanded.

TRBV5-6	TRBJ1-1	-	-	TGTGCCAGCAGCTTGCTACGGGGGACTGAAGCTTTCTTT	CASSLLRGTEAFF
TRBV11-2	TRBJ2-1	-	-	TGTGCCACCACTAGCCGCCTTAGCTCCTACAATGAGCAGTTCTTC	CATTSRLSSYNEQFF
TRBV7-8	TRBJ2-5	-	-	TGTGCCAGCAGCTTAGCCGCTAGCCTGCAAGAGACCCAGTACTTC	CASSLAASLQETQYF
TRBV9	TRBJ1-3	TRBD1	-	TGTGCCAGCAGCGTAGCAGGTCATCCCGACAGGGAGAACACCATATATTTT	CASSVAGHPDRENTIYF
TRBV27	TRBJ2-4	-	-	TGTGCCAGCAGTTTCCTGACAGCTTCCCTAGCCAAAAACATTCAGTACTTC	CASSFLTASLAKNIQYF
TRBV5-4	TRBJ2-5	-	-	TGTGCCAGCAGTCCGGGGTACCAAGAGACCCAGTACTTC	CASSPGYQETQYF
TRBV5-1	TRBJ1-1	-	-	TGCGCCAGCAGCTCCAATGCGGGGAACACTGAAGCTTTCTTT	CASSSNAGNTEAFF
TRBV7-8	TRBJ2-3	-	-	TGTGCCAGCAGCTTATCCCCCGAGACAGATACGCAGTATTTT	CASSLSPETDTQYF
TRBV28	TRBJ2-2	-	-	TGTGCCAGCACCATCAGGCTGAGGACAGACGGGGAGCTGTTTTTT	CASTIRLRTDGELFF
TRBV18	TRBJ2-2	-	-	TGTGCCAGCTCACCCGACATCTCCGGGGAGCTGTTTTTT	CASSPDISGELFF
TRBV9	TRBJ2-5	TRBD2	-	TGTGCCAGCAGCGGGGGTAGCGGGAGGTACCAAGAGACCCAGTACTTC	CASSGGSGRYQETQYF
TRBV7-9	TRBJ1-1	-	once	TGTGCCAGCAGCTGGTCCGGGACAACCACTGAAGCTTTCTTT	CASSWSGTTTEAFF
TRBV5-5	TRBJ1-4	-	-	TGTGCCAGCAGCCGAGGGAGGGCAACTAATGAAAAACTGTTTTTT	CASSRGRATNEKLFF
TRBV18	TRBJ2-7	-	-	TGTGCCAGCTCACCCGCTAGACAGATCTCCTACGAGCAGTACTTC	CASSPARQISYEQYF
TRBV7-8	TRBJ2-1	TRBD2	once	TGTGCCAGCAACCCCCCAGCGGGGGGTAATGAGCAGTTCTTC	CASNPPAGGNEQFF